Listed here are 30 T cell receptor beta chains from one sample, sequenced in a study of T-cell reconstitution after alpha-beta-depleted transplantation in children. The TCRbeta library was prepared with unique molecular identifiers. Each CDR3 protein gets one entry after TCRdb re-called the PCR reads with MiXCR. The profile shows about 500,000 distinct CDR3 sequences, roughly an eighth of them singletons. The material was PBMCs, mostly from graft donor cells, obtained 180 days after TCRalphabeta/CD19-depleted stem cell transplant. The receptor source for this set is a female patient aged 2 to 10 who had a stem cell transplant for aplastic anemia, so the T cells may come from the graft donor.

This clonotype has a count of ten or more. The CDR3: CATSRSPSTGQETQYF. For the CDR3, the DNA is TGTGCCACCAGCAGATCTCCCTCGACAGGTCAAGAGACCCAGTACTTC. The rearrangement uses TRBV15 and TRBJ2-5; D is perhaps TRBD1 (6 bases). V lost 2 bases to trimming and J lost 2 bases, with 15 bases between them. The CDR3 has 16 amino acids. Germline V gene data show CDR1 as LNHNV and CDR2 as YYDKDF (reference sequence).

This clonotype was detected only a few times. The CDR3 sequence is CASSLRGRIGGYTF. Here the CDR3 DNA reads TGTGCCAGCAGCCTCAGGGGGCGGATCGGTGGCTACACCTTC. V is TRBV7-2 and J is TRBJ1-2; 8 nucleotides align to TRBD1. J gave up 7 bases and V 5 bases, and 9 bases lay outside the gene matches. CDR1 is SGHTA and CDR2 is FQGNSA in the germline V gene. The CDR3 runs 14 residues.

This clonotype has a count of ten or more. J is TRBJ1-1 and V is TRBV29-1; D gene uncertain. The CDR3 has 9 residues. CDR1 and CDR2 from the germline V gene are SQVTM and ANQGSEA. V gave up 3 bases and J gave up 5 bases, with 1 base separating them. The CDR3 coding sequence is TGCAGCGTTGATACTGAAGCTTTCTTT. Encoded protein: CSVDTEAFF.

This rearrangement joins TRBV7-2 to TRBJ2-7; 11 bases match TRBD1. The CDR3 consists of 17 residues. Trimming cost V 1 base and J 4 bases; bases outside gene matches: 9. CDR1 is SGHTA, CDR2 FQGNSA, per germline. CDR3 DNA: TGTGCCAGCAGCTTAGGCTGGGACAGGGGGGATCGGTACGAGCAGTACGTC. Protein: CASSLGWDRGDRYEQYV.

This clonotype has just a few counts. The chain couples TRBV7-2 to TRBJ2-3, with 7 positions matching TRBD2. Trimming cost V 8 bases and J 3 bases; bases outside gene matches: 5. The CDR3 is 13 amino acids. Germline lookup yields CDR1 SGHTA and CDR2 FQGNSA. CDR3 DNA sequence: TGTGCCAGCGAGTGGGGGGGGACAGATACGCAGTATTTT. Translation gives CASEWGGTDTQYF.

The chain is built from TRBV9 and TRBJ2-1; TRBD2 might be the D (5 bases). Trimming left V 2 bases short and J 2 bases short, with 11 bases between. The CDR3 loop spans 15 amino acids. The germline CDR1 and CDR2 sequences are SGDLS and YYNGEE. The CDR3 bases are TGTGCCAGCAGCGTTTGGGGAGATGCCTACAATGAGCAGTTCTTC. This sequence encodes CASSVWGDAYNEQFF.

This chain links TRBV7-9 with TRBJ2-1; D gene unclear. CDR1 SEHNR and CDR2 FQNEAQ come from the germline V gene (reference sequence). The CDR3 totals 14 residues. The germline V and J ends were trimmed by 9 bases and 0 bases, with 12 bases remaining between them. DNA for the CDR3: TGTGCCAGTACCCCCTCGACCTCCTACAATGAGCAGTTCTTC. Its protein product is CASTPSTSYNEQFF.

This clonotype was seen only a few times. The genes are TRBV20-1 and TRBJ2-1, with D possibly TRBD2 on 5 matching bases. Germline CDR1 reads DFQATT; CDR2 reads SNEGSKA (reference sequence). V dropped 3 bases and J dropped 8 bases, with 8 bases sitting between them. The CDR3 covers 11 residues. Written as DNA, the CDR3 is TGCAGTGCTAGCCCCGGGGATGAGCAGTTCTTC. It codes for CSASPGDEQFF.

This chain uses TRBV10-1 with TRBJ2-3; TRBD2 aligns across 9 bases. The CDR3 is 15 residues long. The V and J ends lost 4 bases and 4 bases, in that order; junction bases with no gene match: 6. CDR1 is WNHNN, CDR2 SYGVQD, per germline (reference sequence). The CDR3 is CASSVLAGSADTQYF. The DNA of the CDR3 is TGCGCCAGCAGTGTACTAGCGGGCAGCGCAGATACGCAGTATTTT.

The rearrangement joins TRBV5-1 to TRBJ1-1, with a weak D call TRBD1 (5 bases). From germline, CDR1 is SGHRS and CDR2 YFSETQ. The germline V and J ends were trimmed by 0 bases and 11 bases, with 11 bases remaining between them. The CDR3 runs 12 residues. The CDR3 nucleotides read TGCGCCAGCAGCTTGGGGGGGTCTTGGGCTTTCTTT. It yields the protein CASSLGGSWAFF.

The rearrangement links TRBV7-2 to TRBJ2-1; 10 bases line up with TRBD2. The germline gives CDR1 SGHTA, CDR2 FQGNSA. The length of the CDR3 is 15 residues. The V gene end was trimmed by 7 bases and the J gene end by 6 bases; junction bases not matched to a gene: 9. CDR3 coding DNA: TGTGCCAGCAATGCAGGACTAGCGGCATCCAATGAGCAGTTCTTC. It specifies CASNAGLAASNEQFF.

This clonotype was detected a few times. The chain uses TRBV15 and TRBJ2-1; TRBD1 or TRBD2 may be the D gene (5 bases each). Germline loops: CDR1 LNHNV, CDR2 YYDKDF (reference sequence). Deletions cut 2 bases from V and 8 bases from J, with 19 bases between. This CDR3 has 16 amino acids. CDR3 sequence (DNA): TGTGCCACCAGCAGATGGAAGCGGTCAGGGAGCCATGAGCAGTTCTTC. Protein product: CATSRWKRSGSHEQFF.

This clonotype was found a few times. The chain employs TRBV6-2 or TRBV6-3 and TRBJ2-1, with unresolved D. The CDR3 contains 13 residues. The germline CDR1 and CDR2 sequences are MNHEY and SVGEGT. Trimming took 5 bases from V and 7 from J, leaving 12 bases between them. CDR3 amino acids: CASSRHIYNEQFF. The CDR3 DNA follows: TGTGCCAGCAGTCGACACATATATAATGAGCAGTTCTTC.

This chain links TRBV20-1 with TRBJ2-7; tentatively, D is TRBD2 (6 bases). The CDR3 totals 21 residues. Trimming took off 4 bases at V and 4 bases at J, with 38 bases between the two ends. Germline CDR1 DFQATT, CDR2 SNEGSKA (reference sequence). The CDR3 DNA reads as TGCAGTGCTATTAGTATGCCTCCAAGCGGGTCTGGCCGGGGCATTAGTTACGAGCAGTACTTC. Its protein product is CSAISMPPSGSGRGISYEQYF.

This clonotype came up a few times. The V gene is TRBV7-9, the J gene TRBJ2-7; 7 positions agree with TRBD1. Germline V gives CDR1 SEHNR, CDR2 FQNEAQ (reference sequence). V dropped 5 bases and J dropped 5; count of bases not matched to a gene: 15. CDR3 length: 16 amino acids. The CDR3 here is CASSPSWWDRYHEQYF. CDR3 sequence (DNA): TGTGCCAGCAGCCCTTCCTGGTGGGACAGATACCACGAGCAGTACTTC.

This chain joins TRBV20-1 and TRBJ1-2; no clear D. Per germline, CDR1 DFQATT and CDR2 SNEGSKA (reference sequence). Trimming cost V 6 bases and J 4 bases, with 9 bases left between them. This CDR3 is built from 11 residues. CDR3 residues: CSARLTYGYTF. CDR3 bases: TGCAGTGCCCGGCTCACCTATGGCTACACCTTC.

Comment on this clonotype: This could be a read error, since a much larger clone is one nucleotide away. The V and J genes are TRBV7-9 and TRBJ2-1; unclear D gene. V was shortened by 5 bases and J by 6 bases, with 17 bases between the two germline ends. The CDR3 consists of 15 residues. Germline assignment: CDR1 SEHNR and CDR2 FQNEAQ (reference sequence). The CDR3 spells CASSRIAIYPNEQFF. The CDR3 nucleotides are TGTGCCAGCAGCCGAATTGCGATCTACCCCAATGAGCAGTTCTTC.

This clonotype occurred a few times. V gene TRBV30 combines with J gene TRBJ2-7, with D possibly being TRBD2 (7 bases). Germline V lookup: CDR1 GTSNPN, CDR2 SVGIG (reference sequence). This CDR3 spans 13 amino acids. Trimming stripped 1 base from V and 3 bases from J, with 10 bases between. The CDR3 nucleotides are TGTGCCTGGAGTGAGGGGGGGGTCTACGAGCAGTACGTC. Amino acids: CAWSEGGVYEQYV.

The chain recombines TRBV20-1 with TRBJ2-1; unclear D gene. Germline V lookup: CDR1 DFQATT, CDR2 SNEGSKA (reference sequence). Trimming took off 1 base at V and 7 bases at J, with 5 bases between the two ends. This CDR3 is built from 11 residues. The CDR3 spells CSARGANEQFF. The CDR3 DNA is TGCAGTGCTAGAGGAGCGAATGAGCAGTTCTTC.

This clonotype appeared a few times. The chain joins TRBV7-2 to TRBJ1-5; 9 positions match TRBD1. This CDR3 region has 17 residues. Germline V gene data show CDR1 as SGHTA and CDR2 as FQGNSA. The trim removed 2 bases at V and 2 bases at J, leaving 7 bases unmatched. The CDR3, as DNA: TGTGCCAGCAGCTTATTACAGGGGGCGGTTGGCAATCAGCCCCAGCATTTT. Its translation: CASSLLQGAVGNQPQHF.

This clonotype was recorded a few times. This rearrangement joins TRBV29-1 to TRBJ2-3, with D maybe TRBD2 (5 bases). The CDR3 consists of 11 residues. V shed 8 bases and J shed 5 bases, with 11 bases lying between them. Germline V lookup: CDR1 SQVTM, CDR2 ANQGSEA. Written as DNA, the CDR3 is TGCAGCTCTAGCTCTGGAGATACGCAGTATTTT. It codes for CSSSSGDTQYF.

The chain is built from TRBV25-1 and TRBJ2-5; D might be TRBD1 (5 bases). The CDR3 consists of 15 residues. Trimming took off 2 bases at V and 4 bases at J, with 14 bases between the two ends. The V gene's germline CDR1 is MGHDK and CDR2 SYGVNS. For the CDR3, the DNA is TGTGCCAGCAGTGAAGGTGGGCAGGGTAGAGAGACCCAGTACTTC. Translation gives CASSEGGQGRETQYF.

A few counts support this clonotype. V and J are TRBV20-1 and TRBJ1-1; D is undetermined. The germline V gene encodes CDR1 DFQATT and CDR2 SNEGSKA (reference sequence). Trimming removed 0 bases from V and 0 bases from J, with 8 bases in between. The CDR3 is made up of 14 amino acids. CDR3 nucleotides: TGCAGTGCTAGAGAAGGGTCCGTGAACACTGAAGCTTTCTTT. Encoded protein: CSAREGSVNTEAFF.

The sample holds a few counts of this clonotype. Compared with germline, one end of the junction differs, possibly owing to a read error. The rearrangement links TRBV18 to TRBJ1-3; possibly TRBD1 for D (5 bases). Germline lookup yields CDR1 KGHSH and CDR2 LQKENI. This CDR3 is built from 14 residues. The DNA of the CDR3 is TGTACCAGCTCGCGAGGACATGGTGGAAACACCATATATTTT. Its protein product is CTSSRGHGGNTIYF.

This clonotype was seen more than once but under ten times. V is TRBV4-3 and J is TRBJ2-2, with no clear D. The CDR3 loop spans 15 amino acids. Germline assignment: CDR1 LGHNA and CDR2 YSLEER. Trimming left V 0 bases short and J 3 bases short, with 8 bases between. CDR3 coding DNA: TGCGCCAGCAGCCAAGATAGGGAATACACCGGGGAGCTGTTTTTT. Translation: CASSQDREYTGELFF.

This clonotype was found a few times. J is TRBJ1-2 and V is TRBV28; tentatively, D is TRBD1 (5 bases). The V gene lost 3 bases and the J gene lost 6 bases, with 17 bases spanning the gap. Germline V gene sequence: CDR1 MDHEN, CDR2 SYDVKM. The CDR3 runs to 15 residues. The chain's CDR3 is CASSLFLVQGDGYTF. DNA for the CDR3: TGTGCCAGCAGTTTGTTCCTGGTTCAAGGGGATGGCTACACCTTC.

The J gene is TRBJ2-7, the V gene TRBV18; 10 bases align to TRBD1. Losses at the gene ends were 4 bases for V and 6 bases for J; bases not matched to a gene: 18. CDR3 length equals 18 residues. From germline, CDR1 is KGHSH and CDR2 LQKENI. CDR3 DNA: TGTGCCAGCTCACTGTTGACAGGGGGCCGTGCGATCTCCGGCGAGCAGTACTTC. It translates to CASSLLTGGRAISGEQYF.

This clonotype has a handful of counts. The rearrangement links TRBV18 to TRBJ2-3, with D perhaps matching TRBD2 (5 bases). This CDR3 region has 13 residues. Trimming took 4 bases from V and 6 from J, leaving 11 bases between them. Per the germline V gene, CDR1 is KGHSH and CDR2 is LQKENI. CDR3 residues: CASSLSSEDTQYF. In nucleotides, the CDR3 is TGTGCCAGCTCACTGAGTAGCGAGGATACGCAGTATTTT.

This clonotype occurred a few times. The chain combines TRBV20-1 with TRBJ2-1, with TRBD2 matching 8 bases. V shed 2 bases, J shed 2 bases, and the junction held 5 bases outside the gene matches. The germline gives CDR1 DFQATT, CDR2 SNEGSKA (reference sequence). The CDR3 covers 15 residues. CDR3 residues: CSARLAGYTYNEQFF. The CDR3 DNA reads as TGCAGTGCTAGACTAGCGGGCTATACCTACAATGAGCAGTTCTTC.

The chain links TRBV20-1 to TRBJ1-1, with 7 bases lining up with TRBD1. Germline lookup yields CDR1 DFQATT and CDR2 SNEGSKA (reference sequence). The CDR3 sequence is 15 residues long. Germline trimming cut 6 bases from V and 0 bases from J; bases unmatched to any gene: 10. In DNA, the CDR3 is TGCAGTGCGGCTCCGACAGGGACTTTGAACACTGAAGCTTTCTTT. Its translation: CSAAPTGTLNTEAFF.